This TCR beta chain is from a study of blood T cell repertoires in COVID-19 (TCRdb year 2020). In the study overall: Collaborator samples came from the United States, Italy and Spain and covered acute and convalescent phases of COVID-19. A de-identified subject ID, COVID-19 status, age in years and sex were almost always included in the sample metadata. The repertoires were made available in a free public database intended to serve as a resource for research on the immune response to SARS-CoV-2. Samples came from the ongoing ImmuneRACE study (first 160 participants) plus 1,254 subjects from 6 global collaborators. Where available, HLA class I and class II types were taken from metadata supplied by the sample provider and were not determined by assay-based typing. Subjects who had been exposed to COVID-19, were actively infected with it, or had recovered from it provided the deeply sampled blood TCRbeta repertoires that made up the dataset. The prospective study material was composed of cDNA or gDNA derived from T cells, B-cell-depleted T cells, or PBMCs. Study-wide conclusions, independent of this receptor: How much clinical and demographic metadata was included differed by source and by participant, and the metadata was provided uncurated.

A word on this clone: No cognate antigen has been identified for it. Base quality data are lacking; no much larger clone is found one base away.

The immunoSEQ Assay, a bias-controlled multiplex PCR, was used to amplify TCRbeta CDR3 regions from genomic DNA. On the authors' methods: The number of nucleated cells in each sample was estimated from the amplification of reference gene primers within the assay. Sequence reads were collapsed and filtered to measure the absolute abundance of every unique TCRbeta CDR3 rearrangement. For each sample, productive Simpson clonality was calculated by taking the square root of Simpson's diversity index across productive rearrangements. TCRdb took this table from immuneACCESS and kept in-frame rearrangements with V and J called. Such tables lack part of the clones; where checked against another copy, unresolved V genes explain under half of the gap, and the rest is unexplained. V and J calls and clone size come straight from that table; D and trimming were deduced from the DNA. The sample table lists about 57,000 clones, roughly 82% of them with a count of one. Of the sample, around 22% is held by the ten largest clones.

Each collaborating institution followed its own protocols to collect whole blood in K2EDTA tubes. For TCRbeta analysis, collaborators shipped samples in one of three forms: frozen whole blood, isolated PBMCs, or DNA extracted from either of those sample types. CDR1 MNHEY and CDR2 SVGAGI are derived from the germline V gene. V has 6 bases trimmed and J has 4 bases trimmed; junction bases matching no gene number 6. The CDR3 sequence holds 14 residues, the cysteine and phenylalanine included. Here the CDR3 DNA is all that survives: 42 bases in frame from base 1. This TCR came from a woman aged 60-75 years with acute or convalescent COVID-19. The chain joins TRBV6-5 to TRBJ1-3; the central 7 bases match TRBD1. Sequencing was done on a sample of peripheral blood. The CDR3 protein sequence reads: CASSRQGSGNTIYF. The DNA is TGTGCCAGCAGCCGACAGGGATCGGGAAACACCATATATTTT.